The source of this TCR beta chain is a study of control samples from healthy donors and cancer patients. This CDR3 has 15 amino acids. Germline assignment: CDR1 KGHDR and CDR2 SFDVKD. V lost 4 bases to trimming and J lost 0 bases, with 9 bases between them. Produced via immunoSEQ multiplex PCR; TCRdb's table is partial and in-frame only. There are about 80,000 clones in the sample; 84% occur only once, and under 14% lies in the top ten. The chain combines TRBV24-1 with TRBJ1-3; D perhaps matches TRBD1 (5 bases). The sample comprised PBMCs. This sequence was found in a man between 60 and 70 years old with head and neck cancer. Here the CDR3 DNA reads TGTGCCACCAGTGAGGGGGTGCTCTCTGGAAACACCATATATTTT. This gives the protein CATSEGVLSGNTIYF.